The 24 T cell receptor beta chains below come from one sample, sequenced in a study of read filtering for tumor transcriptome and immune sequencing (dated by TCRdb to 2020 to 2021). Reads for this sample came from an Illumina HiSeq 4000. The Immunoverse kit was used to build TCR libraries from around 420 ng RNA, with molecular barcoded adaptors covering alpha/delta and beta/gamma chains. The raw public data were reprocessed by TCRdb itself: fastp quality trimming at Q25, MiXCR clonotype calling, in-frame beta chains only. Rows with one shared CDR3 protein collapse into an entry with the most common genes and DNA. The sample table contains some 140,000 distinct CDR3 sequences; only one count was recorded for approximately 13% of them. About 8.6% of the sample goes to the ten largest clones. The sample comprised a population of CD138-negative cells sorted from bone marrow. The cell subset or site label of this sample denotes: bone marrow mononuclear cells depleted of CD138+ plasma/myeloma cells by negative magnetic selection. The source of these receptors is a donor at least 40 years old with multiple myeloma.

This clonotype has ten or more counts. This rearrangement joins TRBV7-9 to TRBJ2-3; 9 positions agree with TRBD1. The J segment lost 3 bases and the V segment lost 5 bases, leaving 6 bases of the junction unmatched. The CDR3 consists of 15 residues. Germline V gene sequence: CDR1 SEHNR, CDR2 FQNEAQ (reference sequence). The CDR3 protein is CASSTGDRATDTQYF. The CDR3 nucleotides are TGTGCCAGCAGCACCGGGGACAGGGCAACAGATACGCAGTATTTT. The complete variable domain, with remaining parts taken from reference TRBV7-9 and TRBJ2-3, reads DTGVSQNPRHKITKRGQNVTFRCDPISEHNRLYWYRQTLGQGPEFLTYFQNEAQLEKSRLLSDRFSAERPKGSFSTLEIQRTEQGDSAMYLCASSTGDRATDTQYFGPGTRLTVL.

This clonotype came up many times. The CDR3 region is CASSPPISDEQYF. The CDR3 nucleotides are TGTGCCAGCAGCCCGCCTATATCGGACGAGCAGTACTTC. V usage is TRBV7-8 and J usage is TRBJ2-7; D is undetermined. With 5 bases removed from V and 5 bases from J, the gap between germline ends came to 13 bases. The germline V gene has CDR1 SGHVS and CDR2 FQNEAQ. The CDR3 totals 13 residues.

This clonotype was counted many times. This chain connects TRBV24-1 to TRBJ2-1, with 15 bases that match TRBD2. Germline V gene sequence: CDR1 KGHDR, CDR2 SFDVKD. V gave up 5 bases and J gave up 6 bases; unmatched junction bases: 4. This CDR3 is 16 amino acids long. The chain's CDR3 is CATSGGGLAGGNEQFF. The CDR3 DNA reads TGTGCCACCAGTGGTGGGGGACTAGCGGGAGGCAATGAGCAGTTCTTC.

This clonotype was picked up many times. The chain carries TRBV19 and TRBJ2-3, with 10 positions matching TRBD2. Germline assignment: CDR1 LNHDA and CDR2 SQIVND (reference sequence). This CDR3 region has 15 residues. V trimming: 5 bases; J trimming: 2 bases; junction bases outside the gene matches: 4. CDR3 DNA: TGTGCCAGTAGTCCCCTAGCGGGAGCCACAGATACGCAGTATTTT. This gives the protein CASSPLAGATDTQYF.

This clonotype was seen many times. J is TRBJ2-1 and V is TRBV7-9, with 11 positions matching TRBD2. This CDR3 is built from 17 residues. V gave up 5 bases and J gave up 8 bases; unmatched junction bases: 14. Germline assignment: CDR1 SEHNR and CDR2 FQNEAQ (reference sequence). The chain's CDR3 is CASSPPSGIAGGDEQFF. CDR3 DNA sequence: TGTGCCAGCAGCCCCCCTTCCGGGATAGCGGGGGGGGATGAGCAGTTCTTC.

With regard to this clonotype: Given a much more abundant clone one base away, this may be a read error. CDR3 in DNA: TGTGCCAGTAGTATAGGCTGCTCCTACGAGCAGTACTTC. It specifies CASSIGCSYEQYF. The chain uses TRBV19 and TRBJ2-7; D unclear. Per the germline V gene, CDR1 is LNHDA and CDR2 is SQIVND (reference sequence). Trimming removed 1 base at V and 0 bases at J, with 4 bases between. The CDR3 is 13 residues long.

To note about this clonotype: This may be a read error, as it is one base from a much larger clone. The chain joins TRBV4-3 to TRBJ2-1; unclear D gene. Germline CDR1 reads LGHNA; CDR2 reads YSLEER. The CDR3 spans 14 residues. The CDR3 DNA reads TGCGCCAGCAGCCAAGACAGCATGGGCAATGAGCAGGTCTTC. As protein: CASSQDSMGNEQVF.

In this sample, this clonotype turned up once. A read error is possible here, since a much larger clone lies one base away. The chain uses TRBV12-3 or TRBV12-4 and TRBJ1-1; a weak D match, TRBD1 (5 bases). The CDR3 loop spans 11 amino acids. Trimming removed 6 bases at V and 12 bases at J, with 14 bases between. The CDR3 DNA sequence: TGTGCCAGCAGCCTCACCGAGGGACCTTTCTTT. Its protein product is CASSLTEGPFF.

Details on this clonotype: This may arise from a read error, as a much more abundant clone is one base away. Likely a read error: the CDR3 ends without its conserved phenylalanine or tryptophan. The chain joins TRBV20-1 to TRBJ2-7; no clear D gene. V was pared by 2 bases and J by 1 base, with 9 bases between. The CDR3 spans 13 residues. Germline lookup yields CDR1 DFQATT and CDR2 SNEGSKA (reference sequence). CDR3: CSARILPSYEQYL. In DNA form, the CDR3 reads TGCAGTGCTAGAATACTTCCTTCCTACGAGCAGTACTTG.

Comments on this clonotype: This could be a read error, since a much larger clone is one nucleotide away. The CDR3 end shows no conserved phenylalanine or tryptophan, and so a read error is likely. The chain uses TRBV30 and TRBJ1-1; TRBD1 is a possible D gene (5 bases). The V end was cut by 3 bases, the J end by 6 bases, with 8 bases between. The CDR3 is made up of 11 amino acids. The germline gives CDR1 GTSNPN, CDR2 SVGIG (reference sequence). CDR3 coding DNA: TGTGCCTGGAGGGGGGTAGCTGAAGCTTTCTCT. Its protein product is CAWRGVAEAFS.

The CDR3 coding sequence is TGTGCCAGCAGTTCTACACGACAGGGTGCTAATGAAAAACTGTTTTTT. Translation: CASSSTRQGANEKLFF. The chain carries TRBV12-3 or TRBV12-4 and TRBJ1-4; 7 nucleotides align to TRBD1. With V trimmed by 4 bases and J by 3 bases, 8 bases remained unmatched. The CDR3 has 16 residues.

Details on this clonotype: With only one base between it and a far larger clone, this is likely a read error. V usage is TRBV10-3 and J usage is TRBJ2-1, with 11 bases lining up with TRBD2. There are 14 residues in the CDR3. Germline lookup yields CDR1 ENHRY and CDR2 SYGVKD. The CDR3: CASSEGLADNEQFF. CDR3 bases: TGCGCCAGCAGTGAGGGACTAGCGGACAATGAGCAGTTCTTC.

V gene TRBV2 combines with J gene TRBJ2-7, with 12 positions matching TRBD2. This CDR3 has 14 amino acids. With V trimmed by 5 bases and J by 2 bases, 1 base remained unmatched. The germline V gene encodes CDR1 SNHLY and CDR2 FYNNEI. The CDR3 loop reads CASSSSGRAYEQYF. In DNA, the CDR3 is TGTGCCAGCAGTTCTAGCGGGAGGGCCTACGAGCAGTACTTC.

This clonotype was seen at least ten times. V and J are TRBV4-1 and TRBJ2-7; 11 bases align to TRBD1. Germline CDR1 MGHRA, CDR2 YSYEKL. With 3 bases clipped from V and 3 bases from J, the junction kept 7 bases outside the gene matches. The CDR3 is made up of 16 amino acids. This CDR3 reads CASSHVPGTGGYEQYF. The CDR3 coding sequence is TGCGCCAGCAGCCATGTACCCGGGACAGGGGGCTACGAGCAGTACTTC.

This clonotype was counted ten times or more. CDR3 loop: CASNKGGSGELFF. CDR3 DNA: TGCGCCAGCAACAAGGGGGGGTCCGGGGAGCTGTTTTTT. V gene TRBV10-1 combines with J gene TRBJ2-2; a weak D match, TRBD2 (7 bases). Germline-derived CDR1 and CDR2 are WNHNN and SYGVQD (reference sequence). CDR3 size: 13 residues. Trimming took 7 bases from V and 6 from J, leaving 12 bases between them.

This clonotype was found many times. V is TRBV27 and J is TRBJ2-2, with TRBD1 as a possible D gene (6 bases). CDR3 length: 15 amino acids. Trimming left V 5 bases short and J 6 bases short, with 16 bases between. Germline V lookup: CDR1 MNHEY, CDR2 SMNVEV (reference sequence). CDR3 in amino acids: CASSGLTGIAGELFF. The CDR3 region has the DNA TGTGCCAGCAGTGGCTTGACAGGAATCGCCGGGGAGCTGTTTTTT.

Note on this clonotype: A read error may explain this, as a much larger clone is one base away. This chain uses TRBV15 with TRBJ2-3; D not resolved. Trimming shortened V by 5 bases and J by 4 bases, and 7 bases separated the two germline ends. Germline CDR1 LNHNV, CDR2 YYDKDF (reference sequence). CDR3 length: 12 amino acids. The CDR3 DNA follows: TGTGCCACCAGCCCCCCCTCAGATACGCAGTATTTT. Its translation: CATSPPSDTQYF.

The rearrangement links TRBV7-9 to TRBJ1-2; TRBD1 is a possible D gene (5 bases). CDR3 size: 14 residues. V gave up 5 bases and J gave up 4 bases, with 14 bases separating them. Germline V gene data show CDR1 as SEHNR and CDR2 as FQNEAQ (reference sequence). CDR3 DNA sequence: TGTGCCAGCAGCAATTCATTGGACACCTATGGCTACACCTTC. Amino acid sequence: CASSNSLDTYGYTF.

This clonotype was seen ten or more times. The V gene is TRBV4-1, the J gene TRBJ1-5; 7 bases line up with TRBD1. V lost 1 base and J lost 2; bases outside the gene matches: 11. Germline V gene sequence: CDR1 MGHRA, CDR2 YSYEKL. This CDR3 spans 18 amino acids. The CDR3 bases are TGCGCCAGCAGCCAAGTAGGGATCGAGACAGGGCGCAATCAGCCCCAGCATTTT. It is translated as CASSQVGIETGRNQPQHF.

V usage is TRBV12-3 or TRBV12-4 and J usage is TRBJ1-2; 8 bases map to TRBD1. The V and J ends lost 3 bases and 7 bases, in that order; junction bases with no gene match: 4. This CDR3 has 13 amino acids. In nucleotides, the CDR3 is TGTGCCAGCAGTTTGGCCAGGGGGCCTGGCTACACCTTC. This sequence encodes CASSLARGPGYTF.

This clonotype was seen more than once but under ten times. The chain carries TRBV6-2 or TRBV6-3 and TRBJ2-6; TRBD1 aligns across 10 bases. The CDR3 is made up of 16 amino acids. CDR1 and CDR2 (germline): MNHEY, SVGEGT. The V and J ends lost 6 bases and 0 bases, in that order; junction bases with no gene match: 2. The CDR3 DNA reads as TGTGCCAGCAGCAGGACAGGGGGCTCTGGGGCCAACGTCCTGACTTTC. Protein: CASSRTGGSGANVLTF.

In its sample, this clonotype was seen many times. The chain couples TRBV10-3 to TRBJ1-1, with TRBD1 matching over 8 bases. Losses at the gene ends were 10 bases for V and 3 bases for J; bases not matched to a gene: 7. The CDR3 has 13 residues. Per the germline V gene, CDR1 is ENHRY and CDR2 is SYGVKD. CDR3 sequence (DNA): TGTGCCACGCGATTACAGGGGGACACTGAAGCTTTCTTT. The encoded protein is CATRLQGDTEAFF.

This clonotype was counted ten times or more. This sequence joins TRBV3-1 and TRBJ2-2; tentatively, D is TRBD2 (5 bases). The V end was cut by 6 bases, the J end by 4 bases, with 12 bases between. Germline CDR1 reads LGHDT; CDR2 reads YNNKEL (reference sequence). The CDR3 loop spans 14 amino acids. The CDR3 nucleotides read TGTGCCAGCAGACCCGAGACTACCACCGGGGAGCTGTTTTTT. Protein sequence: CASRPETTTGELFF. The whole variable domain, filled in from reference TRBV3-1 and TRBJ2-2, reads DTAVSQTPKYLVTQMGNDKSIKCEQNLGHDTMYWYKQDSKKFLKIMFSYNNKELIINETVPNRFSPKSPDKAHLNLHINSLELGDSAVYFCASRPETTTGELFFGEGSRLTVL.

A note on this clonotype: A much bigger clone sits one base away, suggesting this may be a read error. The chain is built from TRBV6-6 and TRBJ2-4; 7 bases fit TRBD2. The CDR3 consists of 19 residues. Germline V gene sequence: CDR1 MNHNY, CDR2 SVGAGI (reference sequence). The CDR3 DNA sequence: TGTGCCAGCTCGAAGGAAGGACTAGGGGTCAATCTAGCCAAAAACATTCTGTACTTC. Amino acid sequence: CASSKEGLGVNLAKNILYF.